The clone carrying this TCR beta chain showed up just a few times. Its antigen is undetermined. This CDR3 has 15 amino acids. Trimming took 5 bases from V and 6 from J; bases not matched to a gene: 10. Germline lookup yields CDR1 SEHNR and CDR2 FQNEAQ (reference sequence). The record originates from a study of beta chain features in type 1 diabetes. Study-level points and caveats: Within each of all four CD4+ subsets, Type 1 diabetes patients had TCRB CDR3s that were moderately but significantly shorter. VDJ junctions in type 1 diabetes patients carried more deletions and fewer insertions.

Isolated RNA was reverse transcribed in full, so expressed TCRB transcripts were sequenced. Method: immunoSEQ multiplex PCR; TCRdb's copy keeps in-frame clones and lacks some. The table shows approximately 120,000 clones, with approximately 15% occurring only once. The genes are TRBV7-9 and TRBJ2-1; 7 bases are shared with TRBD1. This TCR was sampled from a man aged 18 to 35 with type 1 diabetes. Material for sequencing was central memory CD4+ T cells from blood. The CDR3 loop reads CASSARGSEGNEQFF. The CDR3 DNA reads TGTGCCAGCAGCGCCAGGGGGTCTGAGGGCAATGAGCAGTTCTTC.